A single sample gave rise to the 12 T cell receptor delta chains below, sequenced in a study of gamma-delta T cells after stem cell transplantation. TCRdb processed the RT-PCR reads again with the CATT caller. Seen here are 1,000 or so delta-chain clones, 9.7% observed once, and the top ten hold roughly 46%. Sequenced input: gamma-delta T cells. These receptors all stem from a human donor. It is not recorded whose cells these are; they may come from a transplant donor.

There are a few counts of this clone. A read error likely explains why the TCRdb protein, taken from a much larger clone, differs from this DNA's translation at residue 13; the protein shown is translated from the DNA. The rearrangement links TRDV2 to TRDJ1; the D is unclear. This CDR3 region has 15 residues. Germline loops: CDR1 GEAIGNYY, CDR2 EKD. The CDR3 region is CACDSLLSYTDKRIF. The CDR3 DNA reads TGTGCCTGTGACTCACTTTTGAGCTACACCGATAAACGCATCTTT.

In the case of this clone: Different DNA sequences within this sample yield the same CDR3. The rearrangement uses TRDV2 and TRDJ3; a weak D match, TRDD3 (6 bases). V lost 3 bases and J 4 bases, leaving 24 bases between the germline ends. Germline loops: CDR1 GEAIGNYY, CDR2 EKD. The length of the CDR3 is 20 residues. CDR3 DNA sequence: TGTGCCTGTGACTCGGTACTGGGTATCCCTCGATCGTGGGACACCCGACAGATGTTTTTC. Residues: CACDSVLGIPRSWDTRQMFF.

The sample holds a few counts of this clone. The identical CDR3 is also encoded by other nucleotide sequences in the sample. The gene calls are TRDV2 and TRDJ2, with 11 bases aligning to TRDD3. The CDR3 totals 18 residues. CDR1 and CDR2 from the germline V gene are GEAIGNYY and EKD. V lost 1 base and J lost 1; bases outside the gene matches: 7. CDR3 loop: CACDTLLGDTYLTAQLFF. The CDR3, as DNA: TGTGCCTGTGACACATTGCTGGGGGATACTTATTTGACAGCACAACTCTTCTTT.

Details on this clone: With a much larger clone just one base away, this may be a read error. This chain joins TRDV2 and TRDJ1; 12 nucleotides align to TRDD3. The CDR3 contains 18 residues. Germline lookup yields CDR1 GEAIGNYY and CDR2 EKD. CDR3 sequence (DNA): TGTGCCTGTGACACGCTCAGTACTGGGGGATACCACACCGATAAATTCATCTTT. This encodes CACDTLSTGGYHTDKFIF.

This clone has a handful of counts. TCRdb records a much larger clone's protein for this DNA, with a difference at residue 21 that likely arises from a read error; the protein given is the translation of the DNA. This chain joins TRDV2 and TRDJ1, with 11 bases identical to TRDD3. Looked up from germline, CDR1 is GEAIGNYY and CDR2 is EKD. CDR3 length: 23 residues. CDR3 bases: TGTGCCTGTGACTTGTTACTGGGGGATAATACCCCGAATACCGGGCATTACACCGATAAATTCATCTTT. Its protein is CACDLLLGDNTPNTGHYTDKFIF.

By sample share, this clone is large (0.1 to 1%). The rearrangement links TRAV29/DV5 to TRDJ1, with 12 bases that match TRDD3. The CDR3 totals 24 residues. The ends lost 3 bases at V and 0 bases at J; junction bases unmatched: 30. Germline assignment: CDR1 NSMFDY and CDR2 ISSIKDK. The CDR3 bases are TGTGCAGCAATCTTGCCTTCCTACGCGATGCCCTGGGGGATACGCGCGGTGTACACCGATAAACTCATCTTT. Its protein product is CAAILPSYAMPWGIRAVYTDKLIF.

This clone occurred a few times. TCRdb's protein for this DNA is that of a much larger clone and differs from the translation at residue 9, likely a read error; the protein shown is the DNA translation. The rearrangement links TRDV2 to TRDJ3, with D possibly TRDD3 on 5 matching bases. Germline CDR1 and CDR2: GEAIGNYY and EKD. CDR3 size: 18 residues. Trimming pared 0 bases from V and 0 bases from J, leaving 11 bases between. CDR3 residues: CACDTGGMCSWDTRQMFF. The CDR3, as DNA: TGTGCCTGTGACACCGGAGGGATGTGCTCCTGGGACACCCGACAGATGTTTTTC.

On this clone itself: The junction differs from germline at one of its ends, possibly a read error. Other DNA sequences from this sample encode an identical CDR3 as well. This rearrangement joins TRDV2 to TRDJ1; D is uncertain. This CDR3 comprises 19 residues. Germline loops: CDR1 GEAIGNYY, CDR2 EKD. For the CDR3, the DNA is TGTGCCTGTGACACTCTACAACTCCTGGTGGGCTCGTACACCGATAACCTCATCTTT. This sequence encodes CACDTLQLLVGSYTDNLIF.

Remarks on this clone: A read error likely explains this, since a far larger clone differs by one base. The same CDR3 arises from other DNA sequences in this sample as well. The V call is TRAV29/DV5, the J call TRDJ1; 11 bases are shared with TRDD3. This CDR3 is built from 27 residues. Germline CDR1 NSMFDY, CDR2 ISSIKDK. The CDR3 sequence is CAASEVGFYHLPPYSILGDIVSDKLIF. DNA of the CDR3: TGTGCAGCAAGCGAGGTTGGTTTCTATCACCTTCCACCATACTCGATACTGGGGGATATTGTATCCGACAAACTCATCTTT. Looking up the rest from reference TRAV29/DV5 and TRDJ1 gives the full variable domain: DQQVKQNSPSLSVQEGRISILNCDYTNSMFDYFLWYKKYPAEGPTFLISISSIKDKNEDGRFTVFLNKSAKHLSLHIVPSQPGDSAVYFCAASEVGFYHLPPYSILGDIVSDKLIFGKGTRVTVEP.

This clone is deemed large. At the DNA level, this CDR3 is encoded by other sequences in the same sample as well. The gene calls are TRDV2 and TRDJ1, with a tentative D call TRDD3 (10 bases). V lost 3 bases, J lost 3 bases, and 31 bases lay in between. The germline CDR1 and CDR2 sequences are GEAIGNYY and EKD. This CDR3 comprises 20 residues. CDR3 in amino acids: CACDRLPTSMGDTGSDKLIF. Here the CDR3 DNA reads TGTGCCTGTGACCGCCTTCCTACGTCAATGGGGGATACAGGGTCCGATAAACTCATCTTT.

As for this clone: This likely stems from a read error, as it lies one base from a far larger clone. This sample also contains other DNA sequences that code for the same CDR3. The chain has TRDV2 and TRDJ1; TRDD3 agrees at 10 bases. This CDR3 comprises 17 residues. The germline V gene has CDR1 GEAIGNYY and CDR2 EKD. CDR3 protein: CACDTVGGYADTDKLIF. The CDR3 coding sequence is TGTGCCTGTGACACTGTCGGGGGATACGCGGACACCGATAAGCTCATCTTT.

Worth noting for this clone: A far more abundant clone sits one base away, making this likely a read error. This sequence joins TRAV29/DV5 and TRDJ1; 11 bases match TRDD3. V gave up 0 bases and J gave up 3 bases; unmatched junction bases: 40. Germline loops: CDR1 NSMFDY, CDR2 ISSIKDK. This CDR3 has 27 residues. CDR3 coding DNA: TGTGCAGCAAGCGAGGTTGGTCTCTATCACCTTCCACCATACTCGATACTGGGGGATATTGTATCCGATAAACTCATCTTT. It specifies CAASEVGLYHLPPYSILGDIVSDKLIF.